This T cell receptor beta chain comes out of a study of shared clonotypes between healthy human individuals. Study-level points and caveats: On the whole, naive subsets had larger estimated richness than memory subsets had.

The ends were cut back, 2 bases at V and 0 bases at J, with 5 bases in the middle. CDR1 and CDR2 from the germline V gene are SGDLS and YYNGEE. This CDR3 region has 14 residues. Method: immunoSEQ multiplex PCR; TCRdb's copy keeps in-frame clones and lacks some. The sample holds about 2 million clones, roughly 96% seen once. A remark on this clone: The target antigen is unknown. Other nucleotide sequences from this sample produce the same CDR3.

Sequencing was performed on naive CD4+ T cells sorted from blood. Subset indicated: CD45RA+ positively selected. This chain links TRBV9 with TRBJ1-4; no clear D gene. The receptor was derived from a man aged 18 to 29 in good health. The CDR3 spells CASSVEATNEKLFF. The CDR3 DNA reads as TGTGCCAGCAGCGTTGAAGCAACTAATGAAAAACTGTTTTTT.